These 20 T cell receptor beta chains came from one sample sequenced in a study of T cell changes during pregnancy in multiple sclerosis. Produced via immunoSEQ multiplex PCR; TCRdb's table is partial and in-frame only. The table has more than 65,000 clones, 75% to 95% seen once. The specimen comprised CD4+ T cells from peripheral blood mononuclear cells, sampled before pregnancy. The receptors come from a female donor with multiple sclerosis, enrolled in a pregnancy study.

The V and J genes are TRBV25-1 and TRBJ2-1; TRBD1 agrees at 8 bases. Germline loops: CDR1 MGHDK, CDR2 SYGVNS. The CDR3 contains 15 residues. The V segment lost 1 base and the J segment 6 bases; nucleotides outside the gene matches: 5. CDR3 amino acids: CASSEWTGTGNEQFF. CDR3 nucleotide sequence: TGTGCCAGCAGTGAATGGACAGGGACCGGCAATGAGCAGTTCTTC. The whole variable domain, remainder taken from reference TRBV25-1 and TRBJ2-1, is EADIYQTPRYLVIGTGKKITLECSQTMGHDKMYWYQQDPGMELHLIHYSYGVNSTEKGDLSSESTVSRIRTEHFPLTLESARPSHTSQYLCASSEWTGTGNEQFFGPGTRLTVL.

V usage is TRBV19 and J usage is TRBJ1-1; 9 bases fit TRBD1. The CDR3 runs to 16 residues. The V and J ends lost 6 bases and 6 bases, in that order; junction bases with no gene match: 14. The germline V gene encodes CDR1 LNHDA and CDR2 SQIVND (reference sequence). Here the CDR3 reads CASSTYSTTGGPEAFF. CDR3 DNA: TGTGCCAGTAGCACCTACTCGACGACAGGGGGGCCTGAAGCTTTCTTT.

The chain employs TRBV10-3 and TRBJ2-1; TRBD2 is a possible D gene (5 bases). The germline CDR1 and CDR2 sequences are ENHRY and SYGVKD. V dropped 7 bases and J dropped 5 bases, with 15 bases sitting between them. The CDR3 length is 14 residues. The CDR3 DNA sequence: TGTGCCATCAATAGGACTCCCTTAGACAATGAGCAGTTCTTC. Its protein is CAINRTPLDNEQFF.

This chain connects TRBV18 to TRBJ1-1; unclear D gene. V was pared by 1 base and J by 1 base, with 7 bases between. Germline CDR1 reads KGHSH; CDR2 reads LQKENI. The CDR3 runs 14 residues. CDR3 sequence reads: CASSPQSGNTEAFF. CDR3 DNA: TGTGCCAGCTCACCACAATCGGGGAACACTGAAGCTTTCTTT.

In this sample, this clone turned up once. The chain combines TRBV10-3 with TRBJ1-3; 7 bases fit TRBD1. Germline V gene sequence: CDR1 ENHRY, CDR2 SYGVKD. The CDR3 has 13 amino acids. V was pared by 6 bases and J by 10 bases, with 9 bases of the junction left unmatched. The CDR3 DNA follows: TGTGCCATCAGCGCCCTACAGGGGACGACCATATATTTT. Amino acids: CAISALQGTTIYF.

CDR3 in DNA: TGTGCCAGCAGCGCTTACGTGGGGACAGGGGGCGAAAAACTGTTTTTT. Translating gives CASSAYVGTGGEKLFF. This rearrangement joins TRBV7-2 to TRBJ1-4; 12 bases match TRBD1. Germline assignment: CDR1 SGHTA and CDR2 FQGNSA. The CDR3 is 16 amino acids. The junction had 9 bases not matched to a gene; V was cut back by 5 bases and J by 8 bases.

For the CDR3, the DNA is TGTGCCAGCAGCGCAGGCCTAGCGGGAGGCGAGCAGTTCTTC. This encodes CASSAGLAGGEQFF. The rearrangement uses TRBV7-3 and TRBJ2-1; 11 positions agree with TRBD2. V lost 5 bases to trimming and J lost 10 bases; unmatched junction nucleotides: 7. The germline V gene has CDR1 SGHTA and CDR2 FQGTGA. CDR3 length: 14 residues.

The rearrangement joins TRBV30 to TRBJ2-2; weak D call: TRBD2 (6 bases). Germline V CDR1 and CDR2: GTSNPN, SVGIG (reference sequence). The CDR3 extends over 15 amino acids. Trimming took off 2 bases at V and 1 base at J, with 11 bases between the two ends. CDR3 residues: CAWSSIGGNTGELFF. The CDR3 DNA reads TGTGCCTGGAGTTCTATCGGGGGGAACACCGGGGAGCTGTTTTTT. Using reference TRBV30 and TRBJ2-2 for the parts outside the CDR3, the full variable domain is SQTIHQWPATLVQPVGSPLSLECTVEGTSNPNLYWYRQAAGRGLQLLFYSVGIGQISSEVPQNLSASRPQDRQFILSSKKLLLSDSGFYLCAWSSIGGNTGELFFGEGSRLTVL.

In DNA form, the CDR3 reads TGCGCCAGCAGCTTGAGAACTCAGGGGTTGGGTTCTGGGGCCAACGTCCTGACTTTC. Encoded protein: CASSLRTQGLGSGANVLTF. V and J are TRBV5-1 and TRBJ2-6, with TRBD1 as a possible D gene (6 bases). Germline assignment: CDR1 SGHRS and CDR2 YFSETQ. V lost 1 base and J lost 1, with 18 bases in between. The CDR3 contains 19 residues.

J is TRBJ1-3 and V is TRBV19; possibly TRBD1 for D (6 bases). In germline, CDR1 is LNHDA, CDR2 SQIVND (reference sequence). The germline V and J ends were trimmed by 5 bases and 0 bases, with 17 bases remaining between them. The CDR3 loop spans 17 amino acids. The CDR3 is CASSSLQGRYSGNTIYF. CDR3 DNA: TGTGCCAGTAGTTCCCTACAGGGAAGATACTCTGGAAACACCATATATTTT.

The chain recombines TRBV15 with TRBJ2-5, with TRBD2 as a possible D gene (6 bases). Germline lookup yields CDR1 LNHNV and CDR2 YYDKDF (reference sequence). V was trimmed by 3 bases and J by 5 bases, leaving 13 bases between them. This CDR3 contains 14 residues. Here the CDR3 reads CATSRGLAGETQYF. For the CDR3, the DNA is TGTGCCACCAGCAGGGGACTGGCAGGGGAGACCCAGTACTTC.

The rearrangement uses TRBV6-1 and TRBJ1-1; D uncertain. V was pared by 6 bases and J by 5 bases, with 16 bases between. Germline V gives CDR1 MNHNS, CDR2 SASEGT. This CDR3 is 14 amino acids long. CDR3 in DNA: TGTGCCAGCAGACTCGCCATCTCTCAAACTGAAGCTTTCTTT. This codes for CASRLAISQTEAFF.

The rearrangement uses TRBV19 and TRBJ2-3, with 8 bases fitting TRBD1. This CDR3 comprises 13 residues. Germline CDR1 reads LNHDA; CDR2 reads SQIVND (reference sequence). V lost 5 bases, J lost 4 bases, and 2 bases stayed unmatched. This chain's CDR3 is CASSDRGPDTQYF. The CDR3 nucleotides read TGTGCCAGTAGTGACAGGGGCCCAGATACGCAGTATTTT.

V usage is TRBV5-5 and J usage is TRBJ1-2; 9 nucleotides line up with TRBD1. The V gene end was trimmed by 4 bases and the J gene end by 9 bases; junction bases not matched to a gene: 16. The CDR3 has 16 amino acids. CDR1 SGHKS and CDR2 YYEKEE come from the germline V gene (reference sequence). This chain's CDR3 is CASSGPGQGGGLRYTF. CDR3 DNA: TGTGCCAGCAGCGGGCCGGGACAGGGTGGAGGTTTGCGCTACACCTTC.

This sequence joins TRBV12-5 and TRBJ2-1; D possibly corresponds to TRBD2 (5 bases). Trimming removed 8 bases from V and 4 bases from J, with 15 bases in between. The CDR3 runs to 14 residues. Germline V CDR1 and CDR2: LGHNT, FRNRAP. The CDR3 bases are TGTGCTAGTAGTGGAGGAGTTAGGTACAATGAGCAGTTCTTC. This codes for CASSGGVRYNEQFF.

This clone appeared once. This rearrangement joins TRBV7-2 to TRBJ2-7, with a tentative D call TRBD2 (6 bases). This CDR3 spans 16 amino acids. Germline CDR1 is SGHTA and CDR2 is FQGNSA. The ends were cut back, 3 bases at V and 0 bases at J, with 15 bases in the middle. The CDR3 bases are TGTGCCAGCAGCTTGACCGGGACTCTGAGCTCCTACGAGCAGTACTTC. Protein: CASSLTGTLSSYEQYF. The whole variable domain, filled in from reference TRBV7-2 and TRBJ2-7, reads GAGVSQSPSNKVTEKGKDVELRCDPISGHTALYWYRQSLGQGLEFLIYFQGNSAPDKSGLPSDRFSAERTGGSVSTLTIQRTQQEDSAVYLCASSLTGTLSSYEQYFGPGTRLTVT.

The V gene is TRBV28, the J gene TRBJ2-7, with 9 bases lining up with TRBD2. V was pared by 4 bases and J by 6 bases, with 16 bases of the junction left unmatched. From germline, CDR1 is MDHEN and CDR2 SYDVKM. The CDR3 runs to 17 residues. The CDR3 region has the DNA TGTGCCAGCAGTTCCCGACGTAGCGGGAGTCTTCGACGCGAGCAGTACTTC. The encoded protein is CASSSRRSGSLRREQYF.

This rearrangement joins TRBV9 to TRBJ1-1, with D possibly matching TRBD1 (6 bases). Germline values: CDR1 SGDLS, CDR2 YYNGEE. V was trimmed by 5 bases and J by 4 bases, leaving 18 bases between them. This CDR3 is 15 amino acids long. The CDR3 sequence is CASSVQTGSGTEAFF. As DNA, the CDR3 is TGTGCCAGCAGTGTACAGACAGGTTCGGGCACTGAAGCTTTCTTT.

This chain links TRBV28 with TRBJ2-5; maybe TRBD2 (6 bases). Germline values: CDR1 MDHEN, CDR2 SYDVKM. The V end lost 3 bases, the J end lost 5 bases, and 13 bases lay between the germline ends. This CDR3 is 14 amino acids long. The chain's CDR3 is CASSLSGEEETQYF. The CDR3 coding sequence is TGTGCCAGCAGTTTGTCGGGGGAGGAGGAGACCCAGTACTTC.

The gene calls are TRBV12-5 and TRBJ2-5; D may be TRBD2 (7 bases). In germline, CDR1 is LGHNT, CDR2 FRNRAP. This CDR3 comprises 14 residues. Trimming cost V 2 bases and J 5 bases, with 12 bases left between them. In DNA form, the CDR3 reads TGTGCTAGTGGTTTGATGGCGGGGGCTGAGACCCAGTACTTC. This codes for CASGLMAGAETQYF.